Listed here are 5 T cell receptor beta chains from one sample, sequenced in a study of CD8+CD57+ T cells in acquired aplastic anemia (dated 2018 in TCRdb). Sequenced on an Illumina HiSeq 2000. Genomic DNA was used as template for profiling of TCR beta VDJ combinations and CDR3 sequences. The public reads were reprocessed in TCRdb via fastp at Q25 and MiXCR, keeping in-frame beta chains. A single entry per CDR3 protein holds the most common genes and DNA from its merged rows. This sample lists 200,000 to 300,000 distinct CDR3 sequences; 65% to 90% were detected once. The ten biggest clones cover roughly 42% of the sample. Flow cytometry had shown CD8+CD57+ cell expansion in the patients selected for sequencing. The sequenced material came from sorted CD4+, CD8+, or CD8+CD57+ T cells (not recorded which) from PBMCs. These receptors originate from a human donor with aplastic anemia.

The chain links TRBV7-2 to TRBJ2-3; D perhaps matches TRBD2 (5 bases). Trimming took off 0 bases at V and 13 bases at J, with 17 bases between the two ends. Germline V gives CDR1 SGHTA, CDR2 FQGNSA. The CDR3 length is 14 residues. The CDR3 DNA sequence: TGTGCCAGCAGCTTAGCGGCGGGTCTCACTGCGAAGTATTTT. Protein sequence: CASSLAAGLTAKYF.

In this sample, this clonotype turned up a few times. V is TRBV2 and J is TRBJ2-7; TRBD2 agrees at 12 bases. This CDR3 is 15 amino acids long. Germline-derived CDR1 and CDR2 are SNHLY and FYNNEI. Germline trimming cut 2 bases from V and 4 bases from J; bases unmatched to any gene: 3. In nucleotides, the CDR3 is TGTGCCAGCAGTGAACGGACTAGCGGGGTTTACGAGCAGTACTTC. Its protein product is CASSERTSGVYEQYF.

V and J are TRBV29-1 and TRBJ2-7, with D perhaps matching TRBD1 (7 bases). Germline CDR1 reads SQVTM; CDR2 reads ANQGSEA. The CDR3 sequence is 12 residues long. V gave up 2 bases and J gave up 9 bases, with 14 bases separating them. The CDR3 sequence: CSVENRGGGQYF. In nucleotides, the CDR3 is TGCAGCGTTGAAAACAGGGGAGGTGGGCAGTACTTC.

With regard to this clonotype: As the CDR3 is not closed by the conserved phenylalanine or tryptophan, this likely results from a read error. The DNA is left out, because the CDR3 cannot be placed on it with certainty; the CDR3 is given as TCRdb lists it. The V call is TRBV2, the J call TRBJ1-2; the tabulated D call, TRBD1, remains unverified against the DNA. Germline V gene data show CDR1 as SNHLY and CDR2 as FYNNEI. With termini counted, the CDR3 has 16 amino acids. CDR3 protein: CASSDAYRNQPQHFGD.

This chain uses TRBV9 with TRBJ2-3; no clear D. The germline CDR1 and CDR2 sequences are SGDLS and YYNGEE. The CDR3 loop spans 16 amino acids. Trimming pared 0 bases from V and 11 bases from J, leaving 22 bases between. CDR3 coding DNA: TGTGCCAGCAGCGTAGGTGCCTACAACAATGAGCAGTTGCAGTATTTT. It specifies CASSVGAYNNEQLQYF.